This T cell receptor beta chain was recorded in a study of shared clonotypes between healthy human individuals. Findings and caveats of the study: Estimated richness values were generally larger in naive subsets than in memory subsets.

Note on this clone: Its antigen is unidentified.

Germline CDR1 is KGHSH and CDR2 is LQKENI. The CDR3 covers 17 residues. The ends were cut back, 3 bases at V and 0 bases at J, with 12 bases in the middle. TCRdb's table, derived via immunoSEQ multiplex PCR, lists solely in-frame clones and lacks some. The sample has about 2.3 million clones; roughly 92% are singletons. This receptor was identified in a man between 18 and 29 years old in good health. Some clones in this sample may be carry-over from other donors' samples. What was sequenced was naive CD4+ T cells from PBMCs. Subset given: CD45RA+ positively selected. The chain employs TRBV18 and TRBJ2-6; a weak D match, TRBD2 (6 bases). CDR3 sequence: CASSPPGLSSGANVLTF. Here the CDR3 DNA reads TGTGCCAGCTCACCCCCGGGACTCAGCTCTGGGGCCAACGTCCTGACTTTC.